Shown below are 21 T cell receptor beta chains from a single sample sequenced in a study of blood T cell repertoires in COVID-19. Sequenced by immunoSEQ multiplex PCR; TCRdb stores in-frame clones only, minus some. The sample comprises a few hundred thousand clones, roughly 84% of which are singletons, and 2.5% to 3.5% rests with the top ten. The sequencing input was peripheral blood. These receptors all stem from a man aged 45 to 65 who had recovered from COVID-19.

J is TRBJ1-4 and V is TRBV5-1; 7 positions agree with TRBD1. With 5 bases clipped from V and 8 bases from J, the junction kept 18 bases outside the gene matches. The length of the CDR3 is 17 residues. Germline assignment: CDR1 SGHRS and CDR2 YFSETQ. CDR3 DNA sequence: TGCGCCAGCAGTCTTCTCGGACAGGTCAATTCCCTGGAAAAACTGTTTTTT. It encodes CASSLLGQVNSLEKLFF.

The chain uses TRBV5-5 and TRBJ1-4, with TRBD1 matching over 8 bases. Per the germline V gene, CDR1 is SGHKS and CDR2 is YYEKEE (reference sequence). This CDR3 has 15 residues. V lost 5 bases and J lost 1; bases outside the gene matches: 4. In nucleotides, the CDR3 is TGTGCCAGCAGAGCTACAGGGGGAACTAATGAAAAACTGTTTTTT. Its protein product is CASRATGGTNEKLFF.

The V call is TRBV2, the J call TRBJ2-1; D not certain. CDR3 length equals 14 residues. The germline V gene encodes CDR1 SNHLY and CDR2 FYNNEI. Between the trimmed V and J ends, which lost 5 bases and 5 bases, there was a span of 13 bases. The CDR3 DNA reads TGTGCCAGCAGTTTGCTAGGAACAAACAATGAGCAGTTCTTC. Translated: CASSLLGTNNEQFF.

CDR3 protein: CASGRASGSHEQYF. The DNA for the CDR3 is TGCGCCAGCGGTAGGGCTAGCGGGAGCCACGAGCAGTACTTC. The V gene is TRBV10-2, the J gene TRBJ2-7, with TRBD2 matching over 10 bases. The CDR3 runs to 14 residues. CDR1 and CDR2 (germline): WSHSY, SAAADI. V lost 8 bases to trimming and J lost 5 bases; unmatched junction nucleotides: 9.

The V and J genes are TRBV4-2 and TRBJ2-3; D is possibly TRBD2 (6 bases). The CDR3 is 17 amino acids. V lost 5 bases and J 1 base, leaving 19 bases between the germline ends. Germline CDR1 and CDR2: LGHNA and YNFKEQ. CDR3 bases: TGTGCCAGCAGCACAAGTCATAGCGCTAGCGGCACAGATACGCAGTATTTT. Protein product: CASSTSHSASGTDTQYF.

This clone was observed a handful of times. CDR3 amino acids: CASNISGTGGMMPSFRSYNEQFF. CDR3 DNA: TGTGCCAGCAATATCTCCGGGACAGGGGGCATGATGCCGTCGTTTAGGTCCTACAATGAGCAGTTCTTC. This rearrangement joins TRBV28 to TRBJ2-1, with 12 nucleotides matching TRBD1. The CDR3 has 23 residues. Germline lookup yields CDR1 MDHEN and CDR2 SYDVKM. Trimming at V came to 7 bases and at J to 1 base, leaving 26 bases not matched to a gene.

J is TRBJ2-7 and V is TRBV2, with a possible D match to TRBD1 (5 bases). This CDR3 spans 15 amino acids. CDR1 is SNHLY and CDR2 is FYNNEI in the germline V gene. With 5 bases removed from V and 3 bases from J, the gap between germline ends came to 17 bases. CDR3 DNA sequence: TGTGCCAGCAGTTTCCGGACAAATCTCAGCTACGAGCAGTACTTC. Its translation is CASSFRTNLSYEQYF.

The chain links TRBV5-1 to TRBJ2-1, with a weak D call TRBD1 (5 bases). The length of the CDR3 is 14 residues. Per germline, CDR1 SGHRS and CDR2 YFSETQ. Trimming took off 0 bases at V and 6 bases at J, with 10 bases between the two ends. CDR3 protein: CASSLAAGINEQFF. CDR3 nucleotide sequence: TGCGCCAGCAGCTTGGCGGCAGGGATCAATGAGCAGTTCTTC.

The chain links TRBV28 to TRBJ2-5, with 8 bases fitting TRBD2. V lost 4 bases and J lost 2; bases outside the gene matches: 12. The CDR3 spans 17 residues. From germline, CDR1 is MDHEN and CDR2 SYDVKM. The CDR3 region is CASSSRGGVGQQETQYF. The CDR3 DNA follows: TGTGCCAGCAGTTCCCGGGGGGGTGTGGGGCAGCAAGAGACCCAGTACTTC.

This clone was seen more than once but under ten times. This chain joins TRBV27 and TRBJ2-7; 9 nucleotides match TRBD2. The CDR3 length is 16 residues. V gave up 4 bases and J gave up 3 bases; unmatched junction bases: 10. The germline V gene has CDR1 MNHEY and CDR2 SMNVEV (reference sequence). CDR3 sequence: CASSSLAGREFYEQYF. The DNA of the CDR3 is TGTGCCAGCAGTTCCCTAGCGGGAAGGGAATTCTACGAGCAGTACTTC.

The chain carries TRBV7-9 and TRBJ1-1; D remains unclear. There are 13 residues in the CDR3. Germline CDR1 and CDR2: SEHNR and FQNEAQ (reference sequence). V gave up 1 base and J gave up 5 bases, with 8 bases separating them. CDR3 DNA sequence: TGTGCCAGCAGCTTAGTCGGAGAAACTGAAGCTTTCTTT. Translating it yields CASSLVGETEAFF.

About this clone: The same CDR3 also results from other DNA sequences found in this sample. The V gene is TRBV24-1, the J gene TRBJ1-5; no reliable D call. The germline CDR1 and CDR2 sequences are KGHDR and SFDVKD. This CDR3 region has 15 residues. The ends were cut back, 2 bases at V and 4 bases at J, with 11 bases in the middle. The CDR3, as DNA: TGTGCCACCAGTGATTCTAGAGAAGGTAATCAGCCCCAGCATTTT. Translated, it gives CATSDSREGNQPQHF.

The sample holds a few counts of this clone. The chain carries TRBV29-1 and TRBJ2-1; 7 bases are a match to TRBD1. The CDR3 length is 12 residues. Germline lookup yields CDR1 SQVTM and CDR2 ANQGSEA. With 8 bases clipped from V and 7 bases from J, the junction kept 8 bases outside the gene matches. DNA for the CDR3: TGCAGCTTAAGGGACAGTTGGAATGAGCAGTTCTTC. Residues: CSLRDSWNEQFF.

The V gene is TRBV12-3 or TRBV12-4, the J gene TRBJ2-1; 10 nucleotides match TRBD2. The ends lost 10 bases at V and 7 bases at J; junction bases unmatched: 7. This CDR3 spans 13 amino acids. The CDR3 is CAIQREGKNEQFF. CDR3 nucleotides: TGTGCCATCCAGCGGGAGGGCAAGAATGAGCAGTTCTTC.

V usage is TRBV28 and J usage is TRBJ1-5; TRBD1 agrees at 7 bases. V was pared by 6 bases and J by 3 bases, with 8 bases of the junction left unmatched. Germline V gene lookup returns CDR1 MDHEN and CDR2 SYDVKM. The CDR3 is 15 residues long. As DNA, the CDR3 is TGTGCCAGCAGCTGGGGGGACAGAAACAATCAGCCCCAGCATTTT. The encoded protein is CASSWGDRNNQPQHF.

The chain joins TRBV27 to TRBJ2-1; perhaps TRBD2 as D (6 bases). V lost 6 bases to trimming and J lost 6 bases, with 12 bases between them. The CDR3 has 13 residues. Germline values: CDR1 MNHEY, CDR2 SMNVEV (reference sequence). CDR3 bases: TGTGCCAGCAGGATGACTAGAGGCAATGAGCAGTTCTTC. Amino acid sequence: CASRMTRGNEQFF.

The chain joins TRBV18 to TRBJ2-3, with 9 bases fitting TRBD2. The V segment lost 6 bases and the J segment 5 bases; nucleotides outside the gene matches: 15. The CDR3 spans 17 residues. Germline values: CDR1 KGHSH, CDR2 LQKENI. CDR3 in amino acids: CASSSSGSGRSGDTQYF. In DNA, the CDR3 is TGTGCCAGCTCTTCAAGTGGTAGCGGGAGATCGGGAGATACGCAGTATTTT.

The genes are TRBV10-1 and TRBJ2-2, with D possibly matching TRBD1 (5 bases). This CDR3 has 12 amino acids. Germline V gene sequence: CDR1 WNHNN, CDR2 SYGVQD (reference sequence). V was pared by 2 bases and J by 9 bases, with 7 bases between. In nucleotides, the CDR3 is TGCGCCAGCAGTGAGCAGGGCCGGGAGCTGTTTTTT. Protein sequence: CASSEQGRELFF.

J is TRBJ2-2 and V is TRBV6-2 or TRBV6-3; unclear D gene. Germline CDR1 reads MNHEY; CDR2 reads SVGEGT. V was clipped by 5 bases and J by 2 bases, with 9 bases between them. The CDR3 covers 14 residues. The CDR3 spells CASSDIRNTGELFF. CDR3 DNA sequence: TGTGCCAGCAGTGACATAAGAAACACCGGGGAGCTGTTTTTT.

Here the CDR3 DNA reads TGTGCCAGCAGCTTAATGGGGACTCTTGGCTACACCTTC. This encodes CASSLMGTLGYTF. The rearrangement links TRBV7-9 to TRBJ1-2, with a weak D call TRBD1 (5 bases). V dropped 2 bases and J dropped 7 bases, with 11 bases sitting between them. There are 13 residues in the CDR3. Germline CDR1 reads SEHNR; CDR2 reads FQNEAQ (reference sequence).

The chain has TRBV27 and TRBJ2-3, with a tentative D call TRBD1 (6 bases). Germline CDR1 is MNHEY and CDR2 is SMNVEV (reference sequence). The CDR3 runs to 19 residues. Trimming took off 0 bases at V and 4 bases at J, with 23 bases between the two ends. The CDR3 sequence: CASSLSRGGNNLRADTQYF. The CDR3 DNA follows: TGTGCCAGCAGTTTATCTAGAGGGGGTAACAATTTAAGGGCAGATACGCAGTATTTT.